This record covers a single TCR beta chain. With 5 bases clipped from V and 0 bases from J, the junction kept 11 bases outside the gene matches. Germline V lookup: CDR1 KGHDR, CDR2 SFDVKD. There are 19 residues in the CDR3. This record comes from a study of blood T cell repertoires in COVID-19. Background on the study: Material from acute and convalescent COVID-19 was sourced from the United States, Italy and Spain. PBMCs, B-cell-depleted T cells, or T cells provided the cDNA or gDNA that made up the material.

In the original analysis: Estimates of nucleated cell counts were drawn from the amplification of reference gene primers. Clones were read by immunoSEQ multiplex PCR, and TCRdb kept only the in-frame ones, dropping some. V, J and clone size are taken as reported in that table, and D and trimming were inferred from the DNA itself. The table records about 11,000 clones, over 65% of them present only once. The rearrangement uses TRBV24-1 and TRBJ2-1, with TRBD2 identical over 11 bases. This sequence was found in a human donor in a cohort sampled during active COVID-19. Sequencing was done on a sample of peripheral blood. The CDR3 DNA is TGTGCCACCAGTGCGACTAGCGGGGCCCTAAGGCCCTCCTACAATGAGCAGTTCTTC. This codes for CATSATSGALRPSYNEQFF.